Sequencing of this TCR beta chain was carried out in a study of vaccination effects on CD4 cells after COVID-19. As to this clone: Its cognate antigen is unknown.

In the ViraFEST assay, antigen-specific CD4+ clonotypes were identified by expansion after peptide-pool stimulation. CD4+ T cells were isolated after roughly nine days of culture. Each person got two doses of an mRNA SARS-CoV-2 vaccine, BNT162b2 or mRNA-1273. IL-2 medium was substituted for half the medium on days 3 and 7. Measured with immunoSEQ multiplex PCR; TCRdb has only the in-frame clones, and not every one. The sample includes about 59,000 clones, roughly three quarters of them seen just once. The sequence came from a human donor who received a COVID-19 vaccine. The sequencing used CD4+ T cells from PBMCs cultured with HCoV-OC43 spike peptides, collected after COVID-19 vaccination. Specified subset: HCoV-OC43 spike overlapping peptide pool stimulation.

The CDR3, as DNA: TGTGCCAGCAGCCGGGACAGGGATGATCAGCCCCAGCATTTT. Its protein product is CASSRDRDDQPQHF. The J gene is TRBJ1-5, the V gene TRBV7-8; TRBD1 aligns across 9 bases. V shed 5 bases and J 5 bases; nucleotides not matched to a gene: 4. The length of the CDR3 is 14 residues. CDR1 SGHVS and CDR2 FQNEAQ come from the germline V gene.